The 28 T cell receptor beta chains presented below share a single source sample, sequenced in a study of OX40 agonist ivuxolimab in advanced cancers. Clones were sequenced by immunoSEQ multiplex PCR, and TCRdb holds only the in-frame ones, with some missing. This sample has 80,000 to 95,000 clones; about 88% occur once, and the top ten carry 1.5% to 2%. The input for sequencing was CD4+ or CD8+ T cells sorted from blood, taken in a trial of the OX40 agonist ivuxolimab. These receptors were obtained from an adult with an advanced solid tumor such as melanoma, head and neck, liver or kidney cancer.

The chain uses TRBV28 and TRBJ1-2; D might be TRBD1 (5 bases). The CDR3 has 13 amino acids. Germline V gene data show CDR1 as MDHEN and CDR2 as SYDVKM. Trimming left V 7 bases short and J 1 base short, with 10 bases between. The CDR3 DNA follows: TGTGCCAGCATTGATCAGGGTAACTATGGCTACACCTTC. Translation: CASIDQGNYGYTF.

This chain uses TRBV7-3 with TRBJ1-1; weak D call: TRBD1 (5 bases). The CDR3 runs to 13 residues. Germline V gene lookup returns CDR1 SGHTA and CDR2 FQGTGA. The V end lost 5 bases, the J end lost 9 bases, and 16 bases lay between the germline ends. The CDR3 bases are TGTGCCAGCAGCGCCCTTGAGGACACCCAAGCTTTCTTT. Translating gives CASSALEDTQAFF.

The V and J genes are TRBV19 and TRBJ2-3; 15 bases map to TRBD2. The CDR3 is 18 amino acids. With V trimmed by 5 bases and J by 1 base, 7 bases remained unmatched. Germline CDR1 and CDR2: LNHDA and SQIVND (reference sequence). The CDR3, as DNA: TGTGCCAGTAGTCCCTGGACTAGCGGGGGGGCCGGCACAGATACGCAGTATTTT. As protein: CASSPWTSGGAGTDTQYF.

The chain couples TRBV29-1 to TRBJ1-6; 8 nucleotides line up with TRBD1. Unmatched junction bases numbered 5, after V lost 3 bases and J lost 10 bases. This CDR3 has 13 residues. Germline loops: CDR1 SQVTM, CDR2 ANQGSEA. Here the CDR3 reads CSVDDRGNSPLHF. CDR3 DNA: TGCAGCGTTGATGACAGGGGAAACTCACCCCTCCACTTT.

The rearrangement joins TRBV7-2 to TRBJ2-3, with unresolved D. The CDR3 runs 13 residues. Germline V gene lookup returns CDR1 SGHTA and CDR2 FQGNSA. The V gene lost 4 bases and the J gene lost 2 bases, with 7 bases spanning the gap. The CDR3 DNA reads as TGTGCCAGCAGCTGGTCCAACACAGATACGCAGTATTTT. It codes for CASSWSNTDTQYF.

The V gene is TRBV19, the J gene TRBJ2-1; tentatively, D is TRBD1 (6 bases). The germline CDR1 and CDR2 sequences are LNHDA and SQIVND (reference sequence). This CDR3 is built from 15 residues. V lost 3 bases, J lost 8 bases, and 17 bases lay in between. For the CDR3, the DNA is TGTGCCAGTAGTATGCGCCAGGGGCTACGCGATGAGCAGTTCTTC. Translation: CASSMRQGLRDEQFF.

This clone has a single count. This chain joins TRBV6-1 and TRBJ2-5, with a tentative D call TRBD1 (5 bases). V gave up 2 bases and J gave up 5 bases, with 12 bases separating them. From germline, CDR1 is MNHNS and CDR2 SASEGT. The length of the CDR3 is 14 residues. Here the CDR3 DNA reads TGTGCCAGCAGTGAAATACTCAGGGCGGAGACCCAGTACTTC. Its protein is CASSEILRAETQYF.

J is TRBJ2-7 and V is TRBV25-1, with TRBD1 matching over 7 bases. There are 13 residues in the CDR3. V lost 5 bases, J lost 4 bases, and 5 bases stayed unmatched. Germline values: CDR1 MGHDK, CDR2 SYGVNS. The CDR3 here is CASSQGVLYEQYF. CDR3 bases: TGTGCCAGCAGTCAGGGGGTACTGTACGAGCAGTACTTC.

This chain uses TRBV19 with TRBJ1-2; 7 bases line up with TRBD1. CDR1 LNHDA and CDR2 SQIVND come from the germline V gene (reference sequence). The CDR3 length is 18 residues. Losses at the gene ends were 7 bases for V and 8 bases for J; bases not matched to a gene: 25. The CDR3 is CASTDREVARQGFDGYTF. DNA of the CDR3: TGTGCCAGTACCGACCGGGAAGTGGCGCGACAGGGCTTCGACGGCTACACCTTC.

This chain links TRBV19 with TRBJ2-7, with D maybe TRBD1 (6 bases). V lost 6 bases and J lost 6, with 15 bases in between. In germline, CDR1 is LNHDA, CDR2 SQIVND (reference sequence). The CDR3 is made up of 13 amino acids. In nucleotides, the CDR3 is TGTGCCAGTAGGCCGGGACACCTCTTCGAGCAGTACTTC. It is translated as CASRPGHLFEQYF.

The chain is built from TRBV5-1 and TRBJ2-3, with D uncertain. The V gene lost 0 bases and the J gene lost 0 bases, with 11 bases spanning the gap. The germline V gene has CDR1 SGHRS and CDR2 YFSETQ. The CDR3 has 16 amino acids. This CDR3 reads CASSLGQAVSTDTQYF. Written as DNA, the CDR3 is TGCGCCAGCAGCTTGGGTCAGGCGGTCAGCACAGATACGCAGTATTTT.

The chain couples TRBV18 to TRBJ1-3; TRBD1 is a possible D gene (5 bases). This CDR3 is built from 14 residues. V lost 1 base and J 3 bases, leaving 7 bases between the germline ends. Germline V lookup: CDR1 KGHSH, CDR2 LQKENI. The CDR3 DNA follows: TGTGCCAGCTCACCACAGGGGAATGGAAACACCATATATTTT. Encoded protein: CASSPQGNGNTIYF.

This sequence joins TRBV7-3 and TRBJ2-2; D remains ambiguous. The CDR3 covers 14 residues. V gave up 1 base and J gave up 0 bases, with 3 bases separating them. Germline V CDR1 and CDR2: SGHTA, FQGTGA. CDR3 in amino acids: CASSLSTNTGELFF. Written as DNA, the CDR3 is TGTGCCAGCAGCTTAAGCACGAACACCGGGGAGCTGTTTTTT.

The chain employs TRBV5-1 and TRBJ1-3; weak D call: TRBD1 (6 bases). Looked up from germline, CDR1 is SGHRS and CDR2 is YFSETQ. This CDR3 is 16 amino acids long. The V end was cut by 3 bases, the J end by 2 bases, with 15 bases between. The CDR3 coding sequence is TGCGCCAGCAGCTCAACCACAGGGCGAGCTGGAAACACCATATATTTT. Translation: CASSSTTGRAGNTIYF.

The CDR3 protein is CASSGAGSGNTIYF. The DNA of the CDR3 is TGTGCCAGCAGTGGGGCAGGGTCTGGAAACACCATATATTTT. The chain recombines TRBV5-4 with TRBJ1-3, with a possible D match to TRBD1 (5 bases). CDR3 length: 14 amino acids. The V gene lost 5 bases and the J gene lost 1 base, with 10 bases spanning the gap. Germline V lookup: CDR1 SGHNT, CDR2 YYREEE (reference sequence).

The rearrangement uses TRBV5-1 and TRBJ1-2; 9 bases fit TRBD1. Per the germline V gene, CDR1 is SGHRS and CDR2 is YFSETQ. The junction had 2 bases not matched to a gene; V was cut back by 4 bases and J by 4 bases. The CDR3 is made up of 13 amino acids. The CDR3 DNA reads as TGCGCCAGCAGCGCGGACAGGGGCTATGGCTACACCTTC. This encodes CASSADRGYGYTF.

The V gene is TRBV7-2, the J gene TRBJ1-5; 7 bases fit TRBD1. The CDR3 spans 13 residues. The V gene's germline CDR1 is SGHTA and CDR2 FQGNSA. The V and J ends lost 4 bases and 5 bases, in that order; junction bases with no gene match: 2. CDR3 region: CASSSQGDQPQHF. CDR3 coding DNA: TGTGCCAGCAGCTCGCAGGGGGATCAGCCCCAGCATTTT.

The chain has TRBV19 and TRBJ1-1; D is undetermined. This CDR3 comprises 13 residues. Germline assignment: CDR1 LNHDA and CDR2 SQIVND (reference sequence). Trimming cost V 4 bases and J 3 bases, with 9 bases left between them. The CDR3 is CASSTNRDTEAFF. The CDR3 DNA reads TGTGCCAGTAGTACGAACCGGGACACTGAAGCTTTCTTT.

The chain combines TRBV2 with TRBJ2-7; no firm D call. Per the germline V gene, CDR1 is SNHLY and CDR2 is FYNNEI. V lost 7 bases and J 4 bases, leaving 8 bases between the germline ends. The CDR3 consists of 11 residues. The CDR3 protein is CASTIDYEQYF. As DNA, the CDR3 is TGTGCCAGCACTATAGATTACGAGCAGTACTTC.

This clone came up once. The J gene is TRBJ2-7, the V gene TRBV11-2, with D possibly matching TRBD1 (7 bases). CDR1 and CDR2 (germline): SGHAT, FQNNGV. The V end lost 2 bases, the J end lost 3 bases, and 17 bases lay between the germline ends. The CDR3 extends over 16 amino acids. The CDR3 coding sequence is TGTGCCAGCAGCTTAAATCATCAGGGGGAGGTCTACGAGCAGTACTTC. Protein sequence: CASSLNHQGEVYEQYF.

The genes are TRBV9 and TRBJ2-5, with TRBD1 matching 10 bases. Gene TRBJ2-7 matches the end of the DNA better, so the J call may be wrong. Germline V gene data show CDR1 as SGDLS and CDR2 as YYNGEE. This CDR3 contains 14 residues. Here the CDR3 DNA reads TGTGCCAGCAGTGCGGGACAGGGGTACTACGAGCAGTACTTC. Protein sequence: CASSAGQGYYEQYF.

The rearrangement links TRBV4-1 to TRBJ2-5; D call uncertain. The CDR3 contains 15 residues. V shed 0 bases and J shed 1 base, with 9 bases lying between them. Germline V gene data show CDR1 as MGHRA and CDR2 as YSYEKL. The CDR3 sequence: CASSQDRNSQETQYF. CDR3 DNA sequence: TGCGCCAGCAGCCAAGATCGGAACAGCCAAGAGACCCAGTACTTC.

This chain joins TRBV11-3 and TRBJ2-3; D is possibly TRBD1 (5 bases). With 0 bases removed from V and 4 bases from J, the gap between germline ends came to 8 bases. CDR1 is SGHNT, CDR2 YENEEA, per germline. The CDR3 loop spans 14 amino acids. CDR3 bases: TGTGCCAGCAGCTTAGAGGGCAGGGCAGATACGCAGTATTTT. As protein: CASSLEGRADTQYF.

The chain uses TRBV10-3 and TRBJ2-3; 7 bases fit TRBD1. Trimming took 10 bases from V and 2 from J; bases not matched to a gene: 6. Germline loops: CDR1 ENHRY, CDR2 SYGVKD. This CDR3 is 13 amino acids long. Written as DNA, the CDR3 is TGTGCCACAAATACAGGGGTCACAGATACGCAGTATTTT. This codes for CATNTGVTDTQYF.

The chain employs TRBV6-1 and TRBJ1-1; possible D gene TRBD1, 6 bases. Trimming removed 4 bases from V and 5 bases from J, with 14 bases in between. The CDR3 is 14 residues long. Germline CDR1 MNHNS, CDR2 SASEGT. The CDR3 sequence is CASSGSTGRTEAFF. The CDR3 region has the DNA TGTGCCAGCAGTGGAAGCACAGGGCGAACTGAAGCTTTCTTT.

J is TRBJ1-3 and V is TRBV9; D is perhaps TRBD1 (5 bases). CDR1 and CDR2 (germline): SGDLS, YYNGEE. This CDR3 contains 15 residues. Trimming removed 3 bases from V and 0 bases from J, with 10 bases in between. CDR3 residues: CASSEGRISGNTIYF. DNA for the CDR3: TGTGCCAGCAGCGAGGGGCGGATCTCTGGAAACACCATATATTTT.

The chain recombines TRBV11-2 with TRBJ2-5, with a weak D call TRBD2 (5 bases). Trimming removed 4 bases at V and 3 bases at J, with 12 bases between. The CDR3 runs 14 residues. The germline V gene encodes CDR1 SGHAT and CDR2 FQNNGV. In DNA form, the CDR3 reads TGTGCCAGCAGCTCCGTCGGACTGGAAGAGACCCAGTACTTC. It specifies CASSSVGLEETQYF.

This clone was found a few times. This chain uses TRBV7-2 with TRBJ1-4, with TRBD1 matching 8 bases. Germline lookup yields CDR1 SGHTA and CDR2 FQGNSA. V was clipped by 4 bases and J by 6 bases; unmatched bases: 16. This CDR3 has 18 residues. CDR3 region: CASSSLGDLGQDYEKLFF. The CDR3 nucleotides are TGTGCCAGCAGCTCATTAGGCGACCTGGGACAGGACTATGAAAAACTGTTTTTT.